This entry lists 17 T cell receptor beta chains sequenced from one sample in a study of T cell responses to AZD1222 COVID-19 vaccine. The data were produced by immunoSEQ multiplex PCR, yet TCRdb's version contains in-frame clones alone and is incomplete. There are some 140,000 clones in the sample; more than 90% occur only once, and about 1.5% lies in the top ten. Specimen: peripheral blood, collected on day 0 of AZD1222 vaccination. The receptors derive from an adult in good health.

For this clone: Other DNA sequences in this sample translate to the same CDR3. This rearrangement joins TRBV5-6 to TRBJ2-7; D unclear. V was clipped by 1 base and J by 1 base, with 3 bases between them. The CDR3 covers 12 residues. CDR1 is SGHDT and CDR2 is YYEEEE in the germline V gene. DNA for the CDR3: TGTGCCAGCAGCTTGTTATCCTACGAGCAGTACTTC. It translates to CASSLLSYEQYF.

The V gene is TRBV28, the J gene TRBJ2-5; D is uncertain. With 8 bases removed from V and 5 bases from J, the gap between germline ends came to 9 bases. Germline CDR1 reads MDHEN; CDR2 reads SYDVKM. There are 11 residues in the CDR3. CDR3 region: CASGQVETQYF. Here the CDR3 DNA reads TGTGCCAGCGGCCAGGTGGAGACCCAGTACTTC.

The chain uses TRBV7-6 and TRBJ1-1; D unclear. Per the germline V gene, CDR1 is SGHVS and CDR2 is FNYEAQ. The CDR3 extends over 18 amino acids. The V end was cut by 0 bases, the J end by 3 bases, with 20 bases between. CDR3 amino acids: CASSLARAGSKRDTEAFF. In DNA, the CDR3 is TGTGCCAGCAGCTTAGCGCGGGCAGGATCCAAACGGGACACTGAAGCTTTCTTT.

The chain carries TRBV18 and TRBJ1-4; 9 nucleotides align to TRBD1. CDR3 length equals 16 residues. With 6 bases clipped from V and 7 bases from J, the junction kept 12 bases outside the gene matches. The germline V gene encodes CDR1 KGHSH and CDR2 LQKENI. This chain's CDR3 is CASSLPGQGAGEKLFF. DNA for the CDR3: TGTGCCAGCTCCTTGCCGGGACAGGGTGCAGGTGAAAAACTGTTTTTT.

This chain connects TRBV6-2 or TRBV6-3 to TRBJ1-2; no clear D. The length of the CDR3 is 13 residues. Germline V CDR1 and CDR2: MNHEY, SVGEGT. Trimming took off 3 bases at V and 6 bases at J, with 11 bases between the two ends. CDR3 sequence: CASSYQSGNGYTF. CDR3 bases: TGTGCCAGCAGTTATCAGTCCGGGAATGGCTACACCTTC.

J is TRBJ1-6 and V is TRBV9, with a weak D call TRBD1 (6 bases). The CDR3 sequence is 16 residues long. Per the germline V gene, CDR1 is SGDLS and CDR2 is YYNGEE. V was clipped by 0 bases and J by 7 bases, with 14 bases between them. DNA for the CDR3: TGTGCCAGCAGCGTAGAGGGGGTGCCGTGGAATTCACCCCTCCACTTT. This codes for CASSVEGVPWNSPLHF.

The chain employs TRBV18 and TRBJ2-3; TRBD2 might be the D (6 bases). V gave up 1 base and J gave up 5 bases, with 16 bases separating them. The CDR3 has 16 amino acids. The germline V gene has CDR1 KGHSH and CDR2 LQKENI. In DNA form, the CDR3 reads TGTGCCAGCTCACCACTCTCGGGTCGGGGGATAGATACGCAGTATTTT. As protein: CASSPLSGRGIDTQYF.

This clone occurred once. The chain links TRBV30 to TRBJ1-1; D possibly corresponds to TRBD1 (5 bases). The V end lost 0 bases, the J end lost 3 bases, and 8 bases lay between the germline ends. The CDR3 extends over 13 amino acids. Germline CDR1 GTSNPN, CDR2 SVGIG (reference sequence). The CDR3 is CAWSVRRDTEAFF. CDR3 bases: TGTGCCTGGAGTGTACGCAGGGACACTGAAGCTTTCTTT.

The chain couples TRBV19 to TRBJ1-1; D may be TRBD1 (6 bases). V lost 7 bases and J lost 2, with 14 bases in between. The CDR3 covers 14 residues. The V gene's germline CDR1 is LNHDA and CDR2 SQIVND (reference sequence). CDR3 nucleotide sequence: TGTGCCAGTACCCCACAGGGAAGAAACACTGAAGCTTTCTTT. The encoded protein is CASTPQGRNTEAFF.

This clone was recorded only once. The gene calls are TRBV7-2 and TRBJ1-2; D uncertain. The CDR3 has 13 residues. Germline V CDR1 and CDR2: SGHTA, FQGNSA. Between the trimmed V and J ends, which lost 4 bases and 4 bases, there was a span of 10 bases. The CDR3 sequence is CASSSTVGYGYTF. The CDR3 coding sequence is TGTGCCAGCAGCTCGACCGTTGGCTATGGCTACACCTTC.

The gene calls are TRBV28 and TRBJ2-7; 8 bases fit TRBD2. V dropped 3 bases and J dropped 0; count of bases not matched to a gene: 7. Germline V lookup: CDR1 MDHEN, CDR2 SYDVKM. This CDR3 is built from 16 residues. The CDR3, as DNA: TGTGCCAGCAGTTTCTCCCTAGCGGGCCTCTCCTACGAGCAGTACTTC. Residues: CASSFSLAGLSYEQYF.

This clone has only a few counts. The chain uses TRBV5-4 and TRBJ2-3; 11 positions agree with TRBD2. Germline V gene data show CDR1 as SGHNT and CDR2 as YYREEE (reference sequence). The CDR3 length is 15 residues. Trimming cost V 4 bases and J 1 base; bases outside gene matches: 2. The CDR3 protein is CASSAGLAGTDTQYF. The CDR3 coding sequence is TGTGCCAGCAGCGCGGGACTAGCGGGCACAGATACGCAGTATTTT.

The chain recombines TRBV6-2 or TRBV6-3 with TRBJ1-1; D gene unclear. Germline V lookup: CDR1 MNHEY, CDR2 SVGEGT. CDR3 length equals 14 residues. Trimming cost V 2 bases and J 0 bases, with 7 bases left between them. This CDR3 reads CASSYAFMNTEAFF. Written as DNA, the CDR3 is TGTGCCAGCAGTTACGCGTTCATGAACACTGAAGCTTTCTTT.

The chain employs TRBV4-3 and TRBJ2-1; D is possibly TRBD1 (5 bases). V dropped 4 bases and J dropped 0 bases, with 13 bases sitting between them. CDR1 LGHNA and CDR2 YSLEER come from the germline V gene. The CDR3 is 16 residues long. The CDR3 sequence: CASSLLGQGSYNEQFF. CDR3 coding DNA: TGCGCCAGCAGCCTCCTGGGGCAGGGCTCCTACAATGAGCAGTTCTTC.

The rearrangement joins TRBV15 to TRBJ2-7, with TRBD2 matching over 7 bases. CDR1 LNHNV and CDR2 YYDKDF come from the germline V gene (reference sequence). With V trimmed by 3 bases and J by 3 bases, 5 bases remained unmatched. The CDR3 covers 14 residues. DNA of the CDR3: TGTGCCACCAGCAGGAGGGGACTACGCTACGAGCAGTACTTC. It codes for CATSRRGLRYEQYF.

This clone showed up just once. The chain combines TRBV6-5 with TRBJ1-2, with a weak D call TRBD1 (6 bases). Deletions cut 2 bases from V and 5 bases from J, with 9 bases between. The CDR3 sequence is 13 residues long. Per germline, CDR1 MNHEY and CDR2 SVGAGI. The CDR3 bases are TGTGCCAGCAGTTACAGGGGGGGGTATGGCTACACCTTC. It specifies CASSYRGGYGYTF.

The chain links TRBV28 to TRBJ2-3; D gene uncertain. Germline CDR1 reads MDHEN; CDR2 reads SYDVKM. The CDR3 length is 15 residues. With 10 bases removed from V and 0 bases from J, the gap between germline ends came to 17 bases. The CDR3 sequence: CATTSGPTSTDTQYF. The CDR3, as DNA: TGTGCCACCACCTCGGGTCCCACTAGCACAGATACGCAGTATTTT. The full variable domain, in which reference TRBV28 and TRBJ2-3 provide the parts outside the CDR3, is DVKVTQSSRYLVKRTGEKVFLECVQDMDHENMFWYRQDPGLGLRLIYFSYDVKMKEKGDIPEGYSVSREKKERFSLILESASTNQTSMYLCATTSGPTSTDTQYFGPGTRLTVL.